This T cell receptor beta chain was sequenced during a study of blood T cells in healthy people across ages. Study results and caveats: Donor CMV status was unknown, possibly confounding expanded clonotype changes. In long-lived donors, naive CD4+ cell counts and diversity exceeded those of aged donors. The diversity estimates, figures obtained from one million T cells, were considered underestimates.

Each sample provided at least 5 micrograms of extracted total RNA. As regards this clonotype: Its antigen is not identified.

A J-beta primer mix and a sample-barcoded 5' primer were used in a second PCR of about 7 to 12 cycles. TCRdb independently ran MiXCR on the 5' RACE reads; one entry per CDR3 protein. The data show more than 1,400,000 distinct CDR3 sequences, about 40% seen once. The source of this sequence is a woman younger than 30 in good health. The sequenced material came from blood.

This chain's CDR3 is CASSLGGAIYAEQFF. Written as DNA, the CDR3 is TGTGCCAGCAGTCTCGGGGGGGCCATTTATGCTGAGCAGTTCTTC. The rearrangement links TRBV27 to TRBJ2-1, with 8 bases matching TRBD2. V lost 5 bases, J lost 9 bases, and 12 bases stayed unmatched. Germline lookup yields CDR1 MNHEY and CDR2 SMNVEV (reference sequence). The CDR3 length is 15 residues.